This T cell receptor beta chain is from a study of control samples from healthy donors and cancer patients. Germline CDR1 is LNHNV and CDR2 is YYDKDF (reference sequence). V was trimmed by 5 bases and J by 1 base, leaving 6 bases between them. This CDR3 contains 14 residues. Profiling relied on immunoSEQ multiplex PCR, and the TCRdb table lists in-frame clones only, not all of them. The data contain about 49,000 clones, approximately 83% of them singletons. The V gene is TRBV15, the J gene TRBJ2-6; D is undetermined. What was sequenced was PBMCs. The sequence derives from a woman aged 45-65 years with lung cancer. CDR3 bases: TGTGCCACCAGCTTAGGTTCTGGGGCCAACGTCCTGACTTTC. It is translated as CATSLGSGANVLTF.